This T cell receptor beta chain was sequenced in a study of cytomegalovirus exposure and HLA in healthy donors. It was healthy bone marrow donors who served as donors. The CDR3 totals 17 residues. Between the trimmed V and J ends, which lost 3 bases and 3 bases, there was a span of 21 bases. Per the germline V gene, CDR1 is SGHDT and CDR2 is YYEEEE. As regards this clone: Antigen unknown.

Primers included in the PCR were 60 Vbeta and 13 Jbeta primers. The table came from immunoSEQ multiplex PCR; TCRdb's copy has only in-frame clones and leaves some out. The table lists about 130,000 clones, around 84% of them singletons, with just under 3% in the top ten. Study observations and caveats: The productive fraction for most TCR beta V segments was about 90% or about 30% in an earlier analysis. Associated with HLA alleles at 0.05 false discovery rate in a later analysis were 16,951 TCR beta sequences.

The clonotype was recovered from a woman aged 18-29 years in good health and CMV-seropositive. V gene TRBV5-6 combines with J gene TRBJ1-1; D is perhaps TRBD1 (5 bases). The sample comprised PBMCs. CDR3 protein: CASSSVLGGKTDTEAFF. The CDR3 region has the DNA TGTGCCAGCAGCTCCGTCCTCGGGGGGAAGACGGACACTGAAGCTTTCTTT.